These T cell receptor beta chains were read from a single sample in a study of post-analysis software for immune sequencing data. TCRdb ran MiXCR on the PCR reads and lists one entry per CDR3 protein. The sample lists approximately 440,000 distinct CDR3 sequences; roughly 45% were seen once. The source material was blood. These receptors were taken from a girl under 18 with multiple sclerosis. Both conserved end residues are part of each CDR3. A D gene is named only where the DNA matches it firmly. Expanded clones are given a class, and other clones once, few, many or no size at all.

clone size: once
D gene: .
J gene: TRBJ1-5
CDR3 length: 15
V gene: TRBV28
CDR3 DNA: TGTGCCAGCAGTTCACCCCCTTATAGCAATCAGCCCCAGCATTTT
CDR3 protein: CASSSPPYSNQPQHF

clone size: .
D gene: .
J gene: TRBJ1-1
CDR3 length: 14
V gene: TRBV28
CDR3 DNA: TGTGCCAGCAGTTTAATCAGGGAGAACACTGAAGCTTTCTTT
CDR3 protein: CASSLIRENTEAFF

clone size: .
D gene: .
J gene: TRBJ2-7
CDR3 length: 12
V gene: TRBV12-3/TRBV12-4
CDR3 DNA: TGTGCCAGCAGTGACCACCGTGAGGCCCAGTACTTC
CDR3 protein: CASSDHREAQYF

clone size: few
D gene: TRBD1
J gene: TRBJ2-3
CDR3 length: 14
V gene: TRBV12-3/TRBV12-4
CDR3 DNA: TGTGCCAGCAGTTTCATGACAGGGTTTGATACGCAGTATTTT
CDR3 protein: CASSFMTGFDTQYF

clone size: .
D gene: .
J gene: TRBJ1-5
CDR3 length: 14
V gene: TRBV7-2
CDR3 DNA: TGTGCCAGCAGCTTCGACGTGGGGACGCCCACCCAGCATTTT
CDR3 protein: CASSFDVGTPTQHF

clone size: .
D gene: TRBD1
J gene: TRBJ1-2
CDR3 length: 13
V gene: TRBV5-6
CDR3 DNA: TGTGCCAGCAGCCAGAAAGGGGGCGAGGGCTACACCTTC
CDR3 protein: CASSQKGGEGYTF

clone size: once
D gene: .
J gene: TRBJ2-7
CDR3 length: 18
V gene: TRBV7-2
CDR3 DNA: TGTGCCAGCAGCTCCACCATACTTCCGACAGAGAATACCTACGAGCAGTACTTC
CDR3 protein: CASSSTILPTENTYEQYF

clone size: .
D gene: .
J gene: TRBJ2-5
CDR3 length: 17
V gene: TRBV7-2
CDR3 DNA: TGTGCCAGCAGCTTAGGTGTGGGGGAAAGGGGCCAAGAGACCCAGTACTTC
CDR3 protein: CASSLGVGERGQETQYF

clone size: few
D gene: .
J gene: TRBJ2-1
CDR3 length: 11
V gene: TRBV12-3/TRBV12-4
CDR3 DNA: TGTGCCAGCAGTTTATCCCCGATACCGTTCTTC
CDR3 protein: CASSLSPIPFF

clone size: few
D gene: .
J gene: TRBJ2-3
CDR3 length: 14
V gene: TRBV29-1
CDR3 DNA: TGCAGCGTTGTGGGGGCCTCACCCACAGATACGCAGTATTTT
CDR3 protein: CSVVGASPTDTQYF

clone size: .
D gene: .
J gene: TRBJ1-2
CDR3 length: 15
V gene: TRBV7-9
CDR3 DNA: TGTGCCAGCAGCTTTCTACAGAATACTAACTATGGCTACACCTTC
CDR3 protein: CASSFLQNTNYGYTF

clone size: few
D gene: TRBD2
J gene: TRBJ2-3
CDR3 length: 15
V gene: TRBV5-1
CDR3 DNA: TGCGCCAGCACCTCTAGCGGGAGGGAAACAGATACGCAGTATTTT
CDR3 protein: CASTSSGRETDTQYF

clone size: .
D gene: TRBD2
J gene: TRBJ2-1
CDR3 length: 17
V gene: TRBV29-1
CDR3 DNA: TGCAGCGTTGGTTGGATCCTAGCGGCCCGCTCCTACAATGAGCAGTTCTTC
CDR3 protein: CSVGWILAARSYNEQFF

clone size: .
D gene: TRBD2
J gene: TRBJ2-1
CDR3 length: 15
V gene: TRBV20-1
CDR3 DNA: TGCAGTGCTAGGAAGACTAGCGGGAGGAACAATGAGCAGTTCTTC
CDR3 protein: CSARKTSGRNNEQFF

clone size: few
D gene: .
J gene: TRBJ2-7
CDR3 length: 12
V gene: TRBV2
CDR3 DNA: TGTGCCAGCAAGGGGTATCGGGACGAGCAGTACTTC
CDR3 protein: CASKGYRDEQYF

clone size: few
D gene: TRBD1
J gene: TRBJ1-2
CDR3 length: 14
V gene: TRBV5-1
CDR3 DNA: TGCGCCAGCAGCTCAGGGACAGAGAACTATGGCTACACCTTC
CDR3 protein: CASSSGTENYGYTF

clone size: few
D gene: .
J gene: TRBJ2-7
CDR3 length: 13
V gene: TRBV20-1
CDR3 DNA: TGCAGTGCTGTAACAAGGAGCTCCTACGAGCAGTACTTC
CDR3 protein: CSAVTRSSYEQYF

clone size: few
D gene: .
J gene: TRBJ1-2
CDR3 length: 13
V gene: TRBV29-1
CDR3 DNA: TGCAGCGTTGAAGCCTCCAGCCGGGACACTTACACCTTC
CDR3 protein: CSVEASSRDTYTF

clone size: few
D gene: .
J gene: TRBJ2-7
CDR3 length: 12
V gene: TRBV28
CDR3 DNA: TGTGCCAGCAGGGATGTTCCGTACGAGCAGTACTTC
CDR3 protein: CASRDVPYEQYF

clone size: .
D gene: TRBD1
J gene: TRBJ2-5
CDR3 length: 14
V gene: TRBV7-2
CDR3 DNA: TGTGCCAGCAGCTCTAGTGGGACAGAAGGGACCCAGTACTTC
CDR3 protein: CASSSSGTEGTQYF

clone size: .
D gene: .
J gene: TRBJ2-5
CDR3 length: 11
V gene: TRBV20-1
CDR3 DNA: TGCAGTGCTACCAGCGGGGAGACCCAGTACTTC
CDR3 protein: CSATSGETQYF

clone size: .
D gene: .
J gene: TRBJ2-7
CDR3 length: 18
V gene: TRBV6-1
CDR3 DNA: TGTGCCAGCAGTGAACTGGTGGTGGGGCCCGCGGGGACCTACGAGCAGTACTTC
CDR3 protein: CASSELVVGPAGTYEQYF

clone size: .
D gene: TRBD2
J gene: TRBJ2-1
CDR3 length: 14
V gene: TRBV12-3/TRBV12-4
CDR3 DNA: TGTGCCACGGAGGGACTAGCGGCCTACAATGAGCAGTTCTTC
CDR3 protein: CATEGLAAYNEQFF

clone size: .
D gene: .
J gene: TRBJ1-5
CDR3 length: 13
V gene: TRBV27
CDR3 DNA: TGTGCCAGCAGGCGTCAGTCCAATCAGCCCCAGCATTTT
CDR3 protein: CASRRQSNQPQHF

clone size: .
D gene: .
J gene: TRBJ1-2
CDR3 length: 14
V gene: TRBV15
CDR3 DNA: TGTGCCACCAGCAGAGATACGACTAACTATGGCTACACCTTC
CDR3 protein: CATSRDTTNYGYTF

clone size: .
D gene: .
J gene: TRBJ2-1
CDR3 length: 14
V gene: TRBV4-3
CDR3 DNA: TGCGCCAGCAGCCAATCTCGACCCAACAATGAGCAGTTCTTC
CDR3 protein: CASSQSRPNNEQFF

clone size: .
D gene: TRBD1
J gene: TRBJ1-2
CDR3 length: 12
V gene: TRBV29-1
CDR3 DNA: TGCAGCGTTAAAGGGGGCTTGGATGGCTACACCTTC
CDR3 protein: CSVKGGLDGYTF

clone size: .
D gene: TRBD2
J gene: TRBJ2-7
CDR3 length: 14
V gene: TRBV7-2
CDR3 DNA: TGTGCCAGCAGCCCGCGGGGGGCGCGCTACGAGCAGTACTTC
CDR3 protein: CASSPRGARYEQYF

clone size: .
D gene: .
J gene: TRBJ2-7
CDR3 length: 16
V gene: TRBV7-9
CDR3 DNA: TGTGCCAGCAGCTTATCGGCAGGGGTAAGATCCTACGAGCAGTACTTC
CDR3 protein: CASSLSAGVRSYEQYF

clone size: .
D gene: .
J gene: TRBJ2-7
CDR3 length: 15
V gene: TRBV7-3
CDR3 DNA: TGTGCCAGCAGCTTAGATAGGGGGATTATCTACGAGCAGTACTTC
CDR3 protein: CASSLDRGIIYEQYF

clone size: few
D gene: .
J gene: TRBJ2-4
CDR3 length: 19
V gene: TRBV5-1
CDR3 DNA: TGCGCCAGCAGCTTGGTCGTCGGGACACCCCCCGAGACCAAAAACATTCAGTACTTC
CDR3 protein: CASSLVVGTPPETKNIQYF

clone size: few
D gene: TRBD2
J gene: TRBJ2-3
CDR3 length: 17
V gene: TRBV11-2
CDR3 DNA: TGTGCCAGCAGCTTAGAGGCTAGCGGGATCGGCACAGATACGCAGTATTTT
CDR3 protein: CASSLEASGIGTDTQYF

clone size: .
D gene: TRBD2
J gene: TRBJ2-3
CDR3 length: 15
V gene: TRBV5-1
CDR3 DNA: TGCGCCAGCAGACCTACTAGCGGGAGAGGAGGTACGCAGTATTTT
CDR3 protein: CASRPTSGRGGTQYF